This T cell receptor (beta chain) was captured by sequencing in a study of blood T cell repertoires in COVID-19. Overall study: Acute-phase and convalescent COVID-19 samples originated in the United States, Italy and Spain.

Per the original data handling: Amplification from reference gene primers served as the basis for estimated nucleated cell counts. Sequenced by immunoSEQ multiplex PCR; TCRdb stores in-frame clones only, minus some. V, J and clone size reflect that table, while D and trimming were determined from the DNA. The sample lists roughly 250,000 clones, roughly 91% occurring once. The CDR3 is made up of 16 amino acids. Specimen: peripheral blood. The chain joins TRBV21-1 to TRBJ2-3; the table's D call, TRBD2, has no DNA check behind it. TRBV21-1 is described as a pseudogene. This clonotype originated in a young man with acute or convalescent COVID-19. CDR3 DNA: TGTGCCAGCAGCAAGTCGGGAGTTGATAAGACAGATACGCAGTATTTT. This encodes CASSKSGVDKTDTQYF.